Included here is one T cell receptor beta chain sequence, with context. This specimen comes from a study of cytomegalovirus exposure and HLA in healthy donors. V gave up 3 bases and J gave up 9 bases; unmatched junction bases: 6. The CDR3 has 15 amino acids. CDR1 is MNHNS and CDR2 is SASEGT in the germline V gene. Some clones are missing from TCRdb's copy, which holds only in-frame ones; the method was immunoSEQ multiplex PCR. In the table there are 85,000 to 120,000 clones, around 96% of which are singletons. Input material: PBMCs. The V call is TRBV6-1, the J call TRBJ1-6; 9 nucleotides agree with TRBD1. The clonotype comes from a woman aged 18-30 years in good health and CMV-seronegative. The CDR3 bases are TGTGCCAGCAGTGACCAAACAGGGGGCAGTTCACCCCTCCACTTT. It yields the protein CASSDQTGGSSPLHF.